The T cell receptor beta chain described here comes from a study of T cell responses to AZD1222 COVID-19 vaccine. Whole-study results and caveats: Recipients of two AZD1222 doses showed rising Spike-specific TCR breadth and depth. A reported finding is that nearly half of spike-specific TCRs target unmutated variant regions. Clonal diversity may have been underestimated, and the donors were mostly white British, with more females than males.

Libraries were prepared by immunoSEQ multiplex PCR; TCRdb keeps only in-frame clonotypes and omits some of them. The sample holds 90,000 to 150,000 clones, roughly nine tenths seen once. This CDR3 has 15 amino acids. Germline V gene data show CDR1 as SGHNT and CDR2 as YYREEE (reference sequence). With V trimmed by 2 bases and J by 6 bases, 2 bases remained unmatched. A word on this clone: Its antigen is not known.

The gene calls are TRBV5-4 and TRBJ1-6; 10 nucleotides align to TRBD1. The source of this sequence is an adult who received the AZD1222 COVID-19 vaccine. The sample here was peripheral blood, taken 28 days after the second AZD1222 dose. The CDR3 spells CASSFWDRGNSPLHF. The CDR3 bases are TGTGCCAGCAGCTTTTGGGACAGGGGTAATTCACCCCTCCACTTT.